This T cell receptor (beta chain) stems from a study of blood T cell repertoires in COVID-19. Only in-frame clones appear in the TCRdb table, and some are missing; sequencing was by immunoSEQ multiplex PCR. The sample yields about 90,000 clones, around 80% seen once. The germline CDR1 and CDR2 sequences are KGHDR and SFDVKD. Germline trimming cut 3 bases from V and 7 bases from J; bases unmatched to any gene: 7. The CDR3 is made up of 16 amino acids. The V and J genes are TRBV24-1 and TRBJ1-4; 10 bases map to TRBD1. Sample: peripheral blood. The sequence derives from a man between 65 and 80 years old with acute or convalescent COVID-19. CDR3 amino acids: CATSDAGQGGAEKLFF. DNA for the CDR3: TGTGCCACCAGTGATGCCGGACAGGGGGGAGCTGAAAAACTGTTTTTT.